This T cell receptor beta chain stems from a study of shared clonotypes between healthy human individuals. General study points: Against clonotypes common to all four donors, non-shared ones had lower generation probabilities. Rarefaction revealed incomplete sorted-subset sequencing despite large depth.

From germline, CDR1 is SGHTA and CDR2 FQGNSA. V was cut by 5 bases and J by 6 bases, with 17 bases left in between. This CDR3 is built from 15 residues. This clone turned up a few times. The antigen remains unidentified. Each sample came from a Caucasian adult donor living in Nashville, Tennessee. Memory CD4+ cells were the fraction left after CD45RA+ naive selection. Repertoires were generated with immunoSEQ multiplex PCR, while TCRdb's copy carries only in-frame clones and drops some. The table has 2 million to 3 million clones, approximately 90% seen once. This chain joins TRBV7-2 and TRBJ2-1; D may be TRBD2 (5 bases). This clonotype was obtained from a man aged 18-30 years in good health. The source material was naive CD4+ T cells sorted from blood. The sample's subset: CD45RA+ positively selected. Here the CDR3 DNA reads TGTGCCAGCAGCGCCCCGGCGGGTGTTAGCAATGAGCAGTTCTTC. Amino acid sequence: CASSAPAGVSNEQFF. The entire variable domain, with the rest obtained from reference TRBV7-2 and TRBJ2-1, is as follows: GAGVSQSPSNKVTEKGKDVELRCDPISGHTALYWYRQSLGQGLEFLIYFQGNSAPDKSGLPSDRFSAERTGGSVSTLTIQRTQQEDSAVYLCASSAPAGVSNEQFFGPGTRLTVL.